This T cell receptor beta chain was found in a study of OX40 agonist ivuxolimab in advanced cancers. Study-wide background: Partial response was recorded in three patients: one hepatocellular carcinoma and two cutaneous melanoma cases. Study-level findings and limits: Low normalized T-cell clonal expansion was additionally recorded for some nonresponders.

About this clone itself: No antigen is known for it.

The V gene end was trimmed by 0 bases and the J gene end by 0 bases; junction bases not matched to a gene: 1. Germline-derived CDR1 and CDR2 are MNHEY and SVGAGI. This CDR3 contains 15 residues. Sequencing used immunoSEQ multiplex PCR; TCRdb keeps in-frame clones, though not all of them. The repertoire consists of tens of thousands of clones, with around 90% occurring once and the leading ten covering about 26%. This chain links TRBV6-5 with TRBJ1-1; 7 bases fit TRBD1. Sequencing used CD4+ or CD8+ T cells sorted from blood, obtained in a trial of the OX40 agonist ivuxolimab. The clonotype comes from an adult with an advanced solid tumor such as melanoma, head and neck, liver or kidney cancer. Here the CDR3 reads CASSYSGTVNTEAFF. The CDR3 DNA is TGTGCCAGCAGTTACTCGGGGACAGTGAACACTGAAGCTTTCTTT.